This T cell receptor (beta chain) was sequenced during a study of cytomegalovirus exposure and HLA in healthy donors. Study conclusions and caveats: Previous analysis showed most TCR beta V segments were productive about 90% or about 30% of the time. TCR beta V- and J-gene trimming, according to a later analysis, was linked to a missense DCLRE1C variant. Association of 15,000 to 20,000 TCR beta sequences with HLA alleles was found at 0.05 false discovery rate in a later analysis.

It was with 60 Vbeta and 13 Jbeta primers that the PCR ran. Assay: immunoSEQ multiplex PCR; the TCRdb copy retains only in-frame clones and omits some. The sample has about 120,000 clones; roughly 78% are singletons. A note on this clone: Antigen: not known.

Per the germline V gene, CDR1 is MNHEY and CDR2 is SMNVEV (reference sequence). The CDR3 sequence is 16 residues long. After removal of 4 bases from V and 0 bases from J, the junction contained 9 bases not matched to a gene. This TCR was sampled from a woman between 35 and 50 years old in good health and CMV-seronegative. The sample taken for sequencing was PBMCs. The chain has TRBV27 and TRBJ2-7; 7 bases map to TRBD1. CDR3: CASSYRGGLLSYEQYF. For the CDR3, the DNA is TGTGCCAGCAGTTACAGGGGCGGGCTGCTCTCCTACGAGCAGTACTTC.